This T cell receptor (beta chain) was documented in a study of OX40 agonist ivuxolimab in advanced cancers. In the study overall: Ivuxolimab was delivered to patients intravenously every 2 weeks at doses spanning 0.01 to 10 mg/kg. Overall study results and limits: At 0.1 to 3.0 mg/kg, CD4+ and CD8+ blood T cells expanded clonally by week 6.

Some clones are missing from TCRdb's copy, which holds only in-frame ones; the method was immunoSEQ multiplex PCR. Among about 42,000 clones, around nine tenths were seen once, and the ten largest hold approximately 13%. V lost 3 bases to trimming and J lost 6 bases, with 10 bases between them. Germline CDR1 KGHSY, CDR2 FQNENV. The CDR3 is 13 residues long. A word on this clone: Its antigen is not known. This sample includes further DNA sequences coding for the same CDR3.

Sequencing used CD4+ or CD8+ T cells sorted from blood, obtained in a trial of the OX40 agonist ivuxolimab. The V and J genes are TRBV16 and TRBJ2-3; D is unresolved. The receptor comes from an adult with an advanced solid tumor such as melanoma, head and neck, liver or kidney cancer. CDR3 sequence reads: CASSHPTPDTQYF. In DNA form, the CDR3 reads TGTGCCAGCAGCCATCCAACTCCGGATACGCAGTATTTT.